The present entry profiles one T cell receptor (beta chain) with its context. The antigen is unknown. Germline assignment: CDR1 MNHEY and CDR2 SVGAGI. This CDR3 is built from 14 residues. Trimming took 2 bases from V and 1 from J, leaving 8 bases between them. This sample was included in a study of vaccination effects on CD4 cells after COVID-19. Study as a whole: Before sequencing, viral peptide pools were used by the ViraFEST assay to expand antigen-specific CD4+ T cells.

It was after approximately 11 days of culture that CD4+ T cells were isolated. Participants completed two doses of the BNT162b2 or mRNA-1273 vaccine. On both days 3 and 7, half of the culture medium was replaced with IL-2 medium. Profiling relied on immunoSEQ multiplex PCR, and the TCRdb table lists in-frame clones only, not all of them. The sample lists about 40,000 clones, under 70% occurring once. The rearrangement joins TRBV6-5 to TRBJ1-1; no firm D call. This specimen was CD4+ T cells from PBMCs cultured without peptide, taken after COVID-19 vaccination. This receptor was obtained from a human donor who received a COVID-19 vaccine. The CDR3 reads CASSYRHRNTEAFF. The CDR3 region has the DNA TGTGCCAGCAGTTACAGGCATAGGAACACTGAAGCTTTCTTT.